A selection of T cell receptor beta chains follows, all from one sample in a study of response to subunit inactivated influenza vaccine. One entry per CDR3 protein results from TCRdb running MiXCR on the RT-PCR reads. The repertoire consists of just over 300,000 distinct CDR3 sequences, with around 20% occurring once and the leading ten covering 10%. The sample in question was PBMCs from blood, obtained roughly 20 months after vaccination. These receptors were taken from a man aged 50-75 years who received an inactivated influenza vaccine. Both conserved end residues are part of each CDR3. The order of the fields is clone size, D gene, V gene, J gene, CDR3 DNA, CDR3 protein. D genes are given only for firm matches. Only some rows state a clone size, as once, few, many or a class for expanded clones.

clone_size: NA
d_call: NA
v_call: TRBV5-5
j_call: TRBJ1-1
cdr3_nt: TGTGCCAGCAGCCCGCATTATCCGCCGGGGCCGAACACTGAAGCTTTCTTT
cdr3_aa: CASSPHYPPGPNTEAFF

clone_size: NA
d_call: NA
v_call: TRBV6-2/TRBV6-3
j_call: TRBJ2-2
cdr3_nt: TGTGCCAGCAGTTACGGAACCTGGCGGGGAGCGAACACCGGGGAGCTGTTTTTT
cdr3_aa: CASSYGTWRGANTGELFF

clone_size: NA
d_call: NA
v_call: TRBV5-1
j_call: TRBJ2-1
cdr3_nt: TGCGCCAGCTACCTCGGGATAAGCTATGAACATGAGCAGTTCTTC
cdr3_aa: CASYLGISYEHEQFF

clone_size: NA
d_call: NA
v_call: TRBV6-2/TRBV6-3
j_call: TRBJ2-1
cdr3_nt: TGTGCCAGCAGTTACACGATTAATGAGCAGTTCTTC
cdr3_aa: CASSYTINEQFF

clone_size: few
d_call: NA
v_call: TRBV5-3
j_call: TRBJ2-4
cdr3_nt: TGTGCCAGAAGTTACAGGGACATTCAGTACTTC
cdr3_aa: CARSYRDIQYF

clone_size: NA
d_call: NA
v_call: TRBV10-3
j_call: TRBJ2-3
cdr3_nt: TGTGCCATCAAAGGCACTAGAGATACGCAGTATTTT
cdr3_aa: CAIKGTRDTQYF

clone_size: NA
d_call: TRBD2
v_call: TRBV7-6
j_call: TRBJ2-1
cdr3_nt: TGTGCCAGCAGTCTTAGCGGGGCCATCCCTACCTACAATGAGCAGTTCTTC
cdr3_aa: CASSLSGAIPTYNEQFF

clone_size: NA
d_call: NA
v_call: TRBV12-3/TRBV12-4
j_call: TRBJ2-7
cdr3_nt: TGTGCCAGCAGTTTAAGTTGGCTGTCCTACGAGCAGTACTTC
cdr3_aa: CASSLSWLSYEQYF

clone_size: NA
d_call: TRBD1
v_call: TRBV10-3
j_call: TRBJ2-4
cdr3_nt: TGTGCCACTTCCTCCGGGACAGAAAACATTCAGTACTTC
cdr3_aa: CATSSGTENIQYF

clone_size: NA
d_call: NA
v_call: TRBV4-3
j_call: TRBJ1-4
cdr3_nt: TGCGCCAGCAGCCAAAACTGGCACCAAAGTGAAAAACTGTTTTTT
cdr3_aa: CASSQNWHQSEKLFF

clone_size: few
d_call: TRBD1
v_call: TRBV6-2/TRBV6-3
j_call: TRBJ1-5
cdr3_nt: TGTGCCAGCAGCCAAGACAGGGCGGGCAATCAGCCCCAGCATTTT
cdr3_aa: CASSQDRAGNQPQHF